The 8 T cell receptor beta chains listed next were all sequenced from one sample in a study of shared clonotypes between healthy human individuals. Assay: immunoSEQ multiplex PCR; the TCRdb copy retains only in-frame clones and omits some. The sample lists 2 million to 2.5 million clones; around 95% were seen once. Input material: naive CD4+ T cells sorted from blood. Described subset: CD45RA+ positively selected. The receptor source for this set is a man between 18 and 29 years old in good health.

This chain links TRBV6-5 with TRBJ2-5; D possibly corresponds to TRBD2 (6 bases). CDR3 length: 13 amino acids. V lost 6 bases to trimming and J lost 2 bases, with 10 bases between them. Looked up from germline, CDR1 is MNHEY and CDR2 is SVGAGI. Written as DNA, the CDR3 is TGTGCCAGCAGGGGACTGTTACAAGAGACCCAGTACTTC. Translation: CASRGLLQETQYF.

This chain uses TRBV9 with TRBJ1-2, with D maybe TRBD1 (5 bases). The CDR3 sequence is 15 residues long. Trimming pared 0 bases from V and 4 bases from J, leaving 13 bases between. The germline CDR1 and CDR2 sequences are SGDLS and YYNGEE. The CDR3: CASSVEGNMGYGYTF. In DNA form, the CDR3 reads TGTGCCAGCAGCGTAGAGGGGAATATGGGCTATGGCTACACCTTC.

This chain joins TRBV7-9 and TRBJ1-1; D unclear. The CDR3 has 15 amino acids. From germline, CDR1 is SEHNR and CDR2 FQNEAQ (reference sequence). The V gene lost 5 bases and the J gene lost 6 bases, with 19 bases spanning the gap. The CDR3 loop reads CASSLPTELSAEAFF. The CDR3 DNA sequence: TGTGCCAGCAGCCTACCGACGGAGCTTTCCGCTGAAGCTTTCTTT.

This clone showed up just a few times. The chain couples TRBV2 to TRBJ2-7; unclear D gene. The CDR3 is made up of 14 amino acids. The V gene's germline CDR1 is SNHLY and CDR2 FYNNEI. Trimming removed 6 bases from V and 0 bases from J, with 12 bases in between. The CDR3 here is CASRRAGSSYEQYF. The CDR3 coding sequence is TGTGCCAGCAGGAGAGCAGGTAGCTCCTACGAGCAGTACTTC. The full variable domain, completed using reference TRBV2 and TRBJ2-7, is EPEVTQTPSHQVTQMGQEVILRCVPISNHLYFYWYRQILGQKVEFLVSFYNNEISEKSEIFDDQFSVERPDGSNFTLKIRSTKLEDSAMYFCASRRAGSSYEQYFGPGTRLTVT.

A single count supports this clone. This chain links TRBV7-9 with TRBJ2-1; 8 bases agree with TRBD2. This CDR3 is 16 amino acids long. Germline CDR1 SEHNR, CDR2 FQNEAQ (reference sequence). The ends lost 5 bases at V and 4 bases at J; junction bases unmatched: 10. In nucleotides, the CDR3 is TGTGCCAGCAGCCTACAGCGGGGGATGGTTTACAATGAGCAGTTCTTC. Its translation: CASSLQRGMVYNEQFF.

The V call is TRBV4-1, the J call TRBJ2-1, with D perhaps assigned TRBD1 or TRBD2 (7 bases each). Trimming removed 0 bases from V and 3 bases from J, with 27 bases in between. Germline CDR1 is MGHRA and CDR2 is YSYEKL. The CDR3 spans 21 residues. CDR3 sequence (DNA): TGCGCCAGCAGCCAAGAGTGGGACGAGGGGGCAAGCGGGGCACGCTACAATGAGCAGTTCTTC. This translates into CASSQEWDEGASGARYNEQFF.

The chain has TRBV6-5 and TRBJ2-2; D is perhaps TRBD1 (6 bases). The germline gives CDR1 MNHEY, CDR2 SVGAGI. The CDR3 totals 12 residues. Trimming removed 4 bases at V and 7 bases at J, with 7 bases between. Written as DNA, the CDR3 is TGTGCCAGCAGTTTACAGGGCGGGGAGCTGTTTTTT. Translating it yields CASSLQGGELFF.

CDR3 sequence reads: CAWSVGGRNSPLHF. For the CDR3, the DNA is TGTGCCTGGAGTGTAGGGGGTAGGAATTCACCCCTCCACTTT. The chain carries TRBV30 and TRBJ1-6; possible D gene TRBD1, 6 bases. With 0 bases removed from V and 7 bases from J, the gap between germline ends came to 10 bases. Germline CDR1 and CDR2: GTSNPN and SVGIG (reference sequence). The CDR3 is 14 residues long.